This passage covers 25 T cell receptor beta chains from one sample sequenced in a study of graft-versus-host responses after intestinal transplantation. Their cognate antigens are unknown. The method was immunoSEQ multiplex PCR; TCRdb's version includes in-frame clones alone and lacks a portion of them. The profile shows about 93,000 clones, 90% to 95% of them singletons. Material: unstimulated CD8+ T cells sorted from spleen or lymph node cells, obtained before intestinal transplant. The receptors come from a human donor who received an intestinal transplant.

This clone was counted once. The V gene is TRBV5-5, the J gene TRBJ2-1; 13 bases match TRBD2. Trimming removed 3 bases from V and 0 bases from J; junction bases left unmatched: 3. CDR1 and CDR2 (germline): SGHKS, YYEKEE (reference sequence). There are 17 residues in the CDR3. The CDR3 is CASSSGLAGLSYNEQFF. CDR3 nucleotide sequence: TGTGCCAGCAGCTCGGGACTAGCGGGACTCTCCTACAATGAGCAGTTCTTC. The full variable domain, completed using reference TRBV5-5 and TRBJ2-1, is DAGVTQSPTHLIKTRGQQVTLRCSPISGHKSVSWYQQVLGQGPQFIFQYYEKEERGRGNFPDRFSARQFPNYSSELNVNALLLGDSALYLCASSSGLAGLSYNEQFFGPGTRLTVL.

This clone was picked up a small number of times. This chain links TRBV5-8 with TRBJ1-3; D not resolved. V lost 0 bases to trimming and J lost 1 base, with 8 bases between them. This CDR3 comprises 15 residues. Germline V gene sequence: CDR1 SGHTS, CDR2 YDEGEE. CDR3 sequence reads: CASSLAGTSGNTIYF. Written as DNA, the CDR3 is TGTGCCAGCAGCTTGGCAGGAACTTCTGGAAACACCATATATTTT. Full variable domain (remainder filled in from reference TRBV5-8 and TRBJ1-3): EAGVTQSPTHLIKTRGQQATLRCSPISGHTSVYWYQQALGLGLQFLLWYDEGEERNRGNFPPRFSGRQFPNYSSELNVNALELEDSALYLCASSLAGTSGNTIYFGEGSWLTVV.

This sequence joins TRBV2 and TRBJ2-3; the match to TRBD2 covers 14 bases. The CDR3 length is 16 residues. Germline assignment: CDR1 SNHLY and CDR2 FYNNEI. With 7 bases clipped from V and 4 bases from J, the junction kept 7 bases outside the gene matches. CDR3 DNA: TGTGCCAGCACTCAGCCGGGACTAGCGGGAGCAGATACGCAGTATTTT. This sequence encodes CASTQPGLAGADTQYF.

The chain is built from TRBV18 and TRBJ1-1, with D perhaps TRBD1 (6 bases). V was shortened by 2 bases and J by 0 bases, with 10 bases between the two germline ends. This CDR3 spans 15 amino acids. The V gene's germline CDR1 is KGHSH and CDR2 LQKENI. This CDR3 is CASSPLAGVNTEAFF. The CDR3 DNA is TGTGCCAGCTCACCATTAGCAGGGGTGAACACTGAAGCTTTCTTT.

The rearrangement links TRBV4-1 to TRBJ1-2; a possible D gene is TRBD1 (5 bases). V gave up 0 bases and J gave up 4 bases, with 12 bases separating them. Germline-derived CDR1 and CDR2 are MGHRA and YSYEKL. The CDR3 spans 15 residues. This chain's CDR3 is CASSQEATVSYGYTF. The CDR3 nucleotides read TGCGCCAGCAGCCAAGAAGCGACAGTATCCTATGGCTACACCTTC.

The DNA for the CDR3 is TGTGCCAGCAGTTACACTAGCGGCAGCACAGATACGCAGTATTTT. This sequence encodes CASSYTSGSTDTQYF. The chain combines TRBV6-5 with TRBJ2-3, with 8 positions matching TRBD2. The V segment lost 2 bases and the J segment 0 bases; nucleotides outside the gene matches: 1. From germline, CDR1 is MNHEY and CDR2 SVGAGI. The CDR3 is 15 residues long.

The chain is built from TRBV6-5 and TRBJ2-1; 12 bases align to TRBD2. This CDR3 comprises 13 residues. V trimming: 7 bases; J trimming: 14 bases; junction bases outside the gene matches: 9. Looked up from germline, CDR1 is MNHEY and CDR2 is SVGAGI. The DNA of the CDR3 is TGTGCCAGCACCTACCGACTAGCGGGAGATGAGTTCTTC. Its protein product is CASTYRLAGDEFF.

V gene TRBV6-5 combines with J gene TRBJ2-1, with TRBD2 identical over 9 bases. V was pared by 4 bases and J by 3 bases, with 4 bases of the junction left unmatched. Germline CDR1 MNHEY, CDR2 SVGAGI. CDR3 length: 15 residues. The CDR3: CASSLLAGIYNEQFF. DNA for the CDR3: TGTGCCAGCAGTTTACTAGCGGGCATCTACAATGAGCAGTTCTTC.

This clone was counted a single time. The genes are TRBV6-5 and TRBJ2-7; a weak D match, TRBD1 (7 bases). The CDR3 is made up of 15 amino acids. Trimming took off 0 bases at V and 3 bases at J, with 12 bases between the two ends. CDR1 is MNHEY, CDR2 SVGAGI, per germline. The CDR3 DNA sequence: TGTGCCAGCAGTTACTCTCAGGGGGGTGTCTACGAGCAGTACTTC. It yields the protein CASSYSQGGVYEQYF.

The chain is built from TRBV10-3 and TRBJ2-3; 10 positions match TRBD2. V was clipped by 2 bases and J by 3 bases; unmatched bases: 8. Germline CDR1 and CDR2: ENHRY and SYGVKD. There are 17 residues in the CDR3. The CDR3 nucleotides read TGTGCCATCAGTGAGGTCGAGCGGGAGGGAATGACAGATACGCAGTATTTT. This sequence encodes CAISEVEREGMTDTQYF.

The chain uses TRBV7-9 and TRBJ2-5; 10 nucleotides agree with TRBD2. Germline V CDR1 and CDR2: SEHNR, FQNEAQ (reference sequence). V was pared by 2 bases and J by 4 bases, with 4 bases of the junction left unmatched. The CDR3 contains 15 residues. The CDR3 DNA sequence: TGTGCCAGCAGCTTACTTCCTAGCGGGGGAGAGACCCAGTACTTC. Amino acids: CASSLLPSGGETQYF.

This clone showed up just a few times. The gene calls are TRBV5-5 and TRBJ1-4; D may be TRBD1 (5 bases). The germline V and J ends were trimmed by 2 bases and 0 bases, with 8 bases remaining between them. The CDR3 contains 15 residues. CDR1 and CDR2 from the germline V gene are SGHKS and YYEKEE (reference sequence). Written as DNA, the CDR3 is TGTGCCAGCAGCTTCACAGGCGCAACTAATGAAAAACTGTTTTTT. This encodes CASSFTGATNEKLFF.

The gene calls are TRBV7-9 and TRBJ1-1; TRBD1 agrees at 10 bases. V shed 4 bases and J 1 base; nucleotides not matched to a gene: 3. CDR1 and CDR2 from the germline V gene are SEHNR and FQNEAQ (reference sequence). The CDR3 is 15 amino acids. The CDR3 is CASSYWTGGNTEAFF. DNA of the CDR3: TGTGCCAGCAGCTATTGGACAGGGGGGAACACTGAAGCTTTCTTT.

The chain carries TRBV4-3 and TRBJ2-7, with D possibly matching TRBD2 (5 bases). The V end lost 3 bases, the J end lost 2 bases, and 8 bases lay between the germline ends. The CDR3 covers 13 residues. The germline V gene encodes CDR1 LGHNA and CDR2 YSLEER. The CDR3 protein is CASSQEDPYEQYF. The CDR3 DNA follows: TGCGCCAGCAGCCAGGAGGACCCCTACGAGCAGTACTTC.

This chain links TRBV4-3 with TRBJ2-3; tentative D call: TRBD2 (6 bases). Trimming cost V 0 bases and J 3 bases, with 10 bases left between them. The CDR3 has 15 amino acids. In germline, CDR1 is LGHNA, CDR2 YSLEER. The CDR3 reads CASSQDSGQTDTQYF. The CDR3 nucleotides are TGCGCCAGCAGCCAAGATAGCGGACAAACAGATACGCAGTATTTT.

This CDR3 reads CASSYSISGGGNEQYF. The CDR3 nucleotides read TGTGCCAGCAGTTACTCGATTAGCGGGGGGGGCAACGAGCAGTACTTC. This rearrangement joins TRBV6-5 to TRBJ2-7, with TRBD2 identical over 11 bases. This CDR3 is built from 16 residues. V trimming: 0 bases; J trimming: 5 bases; junction bases outside the gene matches: 6. In germline, CDR1 is MNHEY, CDR2 SVGAGI.

The CDR3 nucleotides read TGTGCCAGCAGCCCGGGGACTAGCGGGAACACCGGGGAGCTGTTTTTT. Amino acids: CASSPGTSGNTGELFF. This chain connects TRBV5-6 to TRBJ2-2; 11 nucleotides align to TRBD2. The V segment lost 4 bases and the J segment 1 base; nucleotides outside the gene matches: 3. This CDR3 is built from 16 residues. Per the germline V gene, CDR1 is SGHDT and CDR2 is YYEEEE.

This chain links TRBV5-6 with TRBJ2-1; 9 bases match TRBD1. CDR3 length: 12 amino acids. Germline V CDR1 and CDR2: SGHDT, YYEEEE. With V trimmed by 4 bases and J by 16 bases, 9 bases remained unmatched. The CDR3 coding sequence is TGTGCCAGCAGCGTTGGGGGACAGGGCGCCTTCTTC. This translates into CASSVGGQGAFF.

This chain uses TRBV7-2 with TRBJ2-7, with 11 bases aligning to TRBD1. The CDR3 has 15 residues. Unmatched junction bases numbered 7, after V lost 3 bases and J lost 6 bases. Per the germline V gene, CDR1 is SGHTA and CDR2 is FQGNSA. The DNA for the CDR3 is TGTGCCAGCAGCTTCTTCGGACAGGGGGCACTCGAGCAGTACTTC. Protein sequence: CASSFFGQGALEQYF.

V and J are TRBV5-6 and TRBJ1-5, with D maybe TRBD1 (5 bases). CDR3 length equals 15 residues. Germline CDR1 and CDR2: SGHDT and YYEEEE. The V gene lost 1 base and the J gene lost 1 base, with 9 bases spanning the gap. For the CDR3, the DNA is TGTGCCAGCAGCTTGTTAGGGGTGAGCAATCAGCCCCAGCATTTT. Its protein product is CASSLLGVSNQPQHF.

The chain combines TRBV25-1 with TRBJ1-1; maybe TRBD1 (6 bases). Per the germline V gene, CDR1 is MGHDK and CDR2 is SYGVNS. V lost 4 bases, J lost 6 bases, and 6 bases lay in between. CDR3 length equals 11 residues. CDR3 in amino acids: CASSAGAEAFF. DNA of the CDR3: TGTGCCAGCAGTGCAGGGGCTGAAGCTTTCTTT.

The chain carries TRBV9 and TRBJ1-3; possible D gene TRBD1, 5 bases. The CDR3 has 15 residues. Germline V gives CDR1 SGDLS, CDR2 YYNGEE. V lost 2 bases and J 2 bases, leaving 11 bases between the germline ends. In nucleotides, the CDR3 is TGTGCCAGCAGCGTCGGGGGGTCGGCTGGAAACACCATATATTTT. It translates to CASSVGGSAGNTIYF.

The chain uses TRBV27 and TRBJ2-1; 9 nucleotides agree with TRBD2. Germline values: CDR1 MNHEY, CDR2 SMNVEV (reference sequence). The CDR3 is 18 amino acids. Trimming removed 5 bases from V and 1 base from J; junction bases left unmatched: 12. Written as DNA, the CDR3 is TGTGCCAGCAGTCTACTTCGGGCGGGAGGGCCATCCTACAATGAGCAGTTCTTC. It encodes CASSLLRAGGPSYNEQFF.

This clone has a single count. This rearrangement joins TRBV30 to TRBJ2-3; 12 positions match TRBD2. CDR1 GTSNPN and CDR2 SVGIG come from the germline V gene (reference sequence). Trimming took 3 bases from V and 2 from J; bases not matched to a gene: 9. The CDR3 runs 17 residues. The CDR3 DNA reads as TGTGCCTGGAGGGGGGCTAGCGGGAGGGCCGTCACAGATACGCAGTATTTT. Its protein is CAWRGASGRAVTDTQYF.

The chain has TRBV11-2 and TRBJ2-7, with D unclear. This CDR3 contains 11 residues. Germline V gene data show CDR1 as SGHAT and CDR2 as FQNNGV. V was clipped by 2 bases and J by 5 bases, with 4 bases between them. Here the CDR3 reads CASSLRDEQYF. The DNA of the CDR3 is TGTGCCAGCAGCTTACGGGACGAGCAGTACTTC. Supplemented by reference TRBV11-2 and TRBJ2-7, the full variable domain reads EAGVAQSPRYKIIEKRQSVAFWCNPISGHATLYWYQQILGQGPKLLIQFQNNGVVDDSQLPKDRFSAERLKGVDSTLKIQPAKLEDSAVYLCASSLRDEQYFGPGTRLTVT.